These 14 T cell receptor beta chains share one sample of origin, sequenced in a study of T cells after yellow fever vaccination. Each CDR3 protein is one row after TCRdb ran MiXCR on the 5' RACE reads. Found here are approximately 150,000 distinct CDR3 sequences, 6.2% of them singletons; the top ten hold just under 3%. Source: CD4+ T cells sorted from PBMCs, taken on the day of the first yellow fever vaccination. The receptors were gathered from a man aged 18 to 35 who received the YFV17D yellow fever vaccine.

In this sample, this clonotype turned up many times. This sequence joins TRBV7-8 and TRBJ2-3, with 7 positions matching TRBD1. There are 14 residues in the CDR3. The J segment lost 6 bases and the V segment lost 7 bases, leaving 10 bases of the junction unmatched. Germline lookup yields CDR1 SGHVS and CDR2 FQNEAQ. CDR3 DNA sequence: TGTGCCAGCACGGGACAGCCTAGGAGGGATACGCAGTATTTT. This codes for CASTGQPRRDTQYF.

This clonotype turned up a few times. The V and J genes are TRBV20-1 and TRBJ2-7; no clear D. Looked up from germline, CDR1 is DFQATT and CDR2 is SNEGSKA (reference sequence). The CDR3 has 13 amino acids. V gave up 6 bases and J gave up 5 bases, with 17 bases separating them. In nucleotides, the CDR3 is TGCAGTGCAAGGAGACCCCCCGACCACGAGCAGTACTTC. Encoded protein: CSARRPPDHEQYF.

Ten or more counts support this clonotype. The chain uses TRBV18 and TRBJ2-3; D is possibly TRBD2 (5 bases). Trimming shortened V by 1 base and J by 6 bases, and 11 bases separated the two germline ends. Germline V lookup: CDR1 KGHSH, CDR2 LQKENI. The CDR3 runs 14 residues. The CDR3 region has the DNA TGTGCCAGCTCACCACGGACTGGGATTGATACGCAGTATTTT. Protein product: CASSPRTGIDTQYF.

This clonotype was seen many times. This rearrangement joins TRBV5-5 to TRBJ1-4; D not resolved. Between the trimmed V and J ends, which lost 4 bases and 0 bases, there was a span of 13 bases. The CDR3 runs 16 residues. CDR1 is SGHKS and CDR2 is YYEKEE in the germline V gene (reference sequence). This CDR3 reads CASSASRPATNEKLFF. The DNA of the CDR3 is TGTGCCAGCAGCGCCTCCCGACCCGCAACTAATGAAAAACTGTTTTTT.

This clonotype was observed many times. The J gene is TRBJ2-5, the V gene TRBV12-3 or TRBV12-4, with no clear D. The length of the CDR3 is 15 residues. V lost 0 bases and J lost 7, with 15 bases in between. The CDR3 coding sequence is TGTGCCAGCAGTTTAGCCTCACGTCCCAAAGGGACCCAGTACTTC. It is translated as CASSLASRPKGTQYF.

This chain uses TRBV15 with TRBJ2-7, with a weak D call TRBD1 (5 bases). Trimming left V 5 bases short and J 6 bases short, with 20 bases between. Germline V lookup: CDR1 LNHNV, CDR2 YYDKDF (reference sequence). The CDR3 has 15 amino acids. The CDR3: CATSPRTGSWGEQYF. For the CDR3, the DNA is TGTGCCACCAGCCCCCGAACAGGTTCGTGGGGCGAGCAGTACTTC.

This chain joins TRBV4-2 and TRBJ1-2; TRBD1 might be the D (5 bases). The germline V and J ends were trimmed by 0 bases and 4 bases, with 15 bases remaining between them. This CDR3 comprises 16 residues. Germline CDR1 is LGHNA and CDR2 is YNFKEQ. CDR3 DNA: TGTGCCAGCAGCCAAGATCCGCCAGGGTCCGGCTATGGCTACACCTTC. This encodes CASSQDPPGSGYGYTF.

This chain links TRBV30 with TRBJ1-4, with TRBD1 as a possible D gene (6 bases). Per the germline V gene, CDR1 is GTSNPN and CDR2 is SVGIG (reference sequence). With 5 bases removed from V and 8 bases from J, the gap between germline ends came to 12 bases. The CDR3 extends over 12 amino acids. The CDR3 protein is CAWHRAGEKLFF. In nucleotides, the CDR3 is TGTGCCTGGCACAGGGCGGGCGAAAAACTGTTTTTT.

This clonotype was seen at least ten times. The CDR3 is CASRKDGFAVNEQFF. The CDR3 bases are TGTGCCAGCAGGAAGGATGGCTTCGCGGTAAATGAGCAGTTCTTC. The chain is built from TRBV6-2 or TRBV6-3 and TRBJ2-1; D ambiguous. The V and J ends lost 6 bases and 7 bases respectively, with 19 bases between them. This CDR3 is 15 amino acids long. The germline CDR1 and CDR2 sequences are MNHEY and SVGEGT.

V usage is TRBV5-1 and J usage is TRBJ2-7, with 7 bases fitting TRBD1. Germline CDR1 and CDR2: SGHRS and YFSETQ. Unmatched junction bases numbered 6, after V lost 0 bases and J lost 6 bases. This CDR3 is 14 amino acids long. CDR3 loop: CASSLGQGTGEQYV. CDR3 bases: TGCGCCAGCAGCTTGGGACAGGGAACGGGCGAGCAGTACGTC.

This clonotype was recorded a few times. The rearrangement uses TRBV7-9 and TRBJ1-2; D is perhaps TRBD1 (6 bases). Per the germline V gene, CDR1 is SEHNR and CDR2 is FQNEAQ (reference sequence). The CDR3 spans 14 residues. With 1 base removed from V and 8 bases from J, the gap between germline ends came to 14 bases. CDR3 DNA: TGTGCCAGCAGCTTAGATCTGGGGGGCGGAGGCTACACCTTC. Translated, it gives CASSLDLGGGGYTF.

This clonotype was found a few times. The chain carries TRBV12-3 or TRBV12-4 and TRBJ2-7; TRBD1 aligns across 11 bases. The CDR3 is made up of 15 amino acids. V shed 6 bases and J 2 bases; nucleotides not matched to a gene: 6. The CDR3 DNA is TGTGCCAGCAGACCAGGGACAGGGGGAGCCTACGAGCAGTACTTC. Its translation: CASRPGTGGAYEQYF.

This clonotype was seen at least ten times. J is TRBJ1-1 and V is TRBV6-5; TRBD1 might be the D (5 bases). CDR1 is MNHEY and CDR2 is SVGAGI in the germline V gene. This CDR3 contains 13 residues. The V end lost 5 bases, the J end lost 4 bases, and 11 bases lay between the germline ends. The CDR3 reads CASSRLRGTEAFF. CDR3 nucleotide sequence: TGTGCCAGCAGTCGGTTGAGGGGCACTGAAGCTTTCTTT.

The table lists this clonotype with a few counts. The CDR3 nucleotides are TGCAGCGTTGGGCTACCGGCGGAGACCCAGTACTTC. It yields the protein CSVGLPAETQYF. The chain links TRBV29-1 to TRBJ2-5; D unclear. Germline V gene lookup returns CDR1 SQVTM and CDR2 ANQGSEA. The CDR3 loop spans 12 amino acids. V was trimmed by 4 bases and J by 5 bases, leaving 11 bases between them.